Below, 6 T cell receptor beta chains from the same sample are listed, as sequenced in a study of blood T cell repertoires in COVID-19. Produced via immunoSEQ multiplex PCR; TCRdb's table is partial and in-frame only. The data show around 97,000 clones, around 90% seen once. Sequenced: peripheral blood. These receptors were taken from a human donor in a cohort sampled during active COVID-19.

The chain recombines TRBV28 with TRBJ2-1, with 7 bases that match TRBD2. This CDR3 is 18 amino acids long. Germline V gene lookup returns CDR1 MDHEN and CDR2 SYDVKM. J was trimmed by 0 bases and V by 3 bases; bases with no gene match: 11. In DNA form, the CDR3 reads TGTGCCAGCAGTTTTTGGGAGGGCCTATTAAGCTCCTACAATGAGCAGTTCTTC. Translated, it gives CASSFWEGLLSSYNEQFF.

This chain links TRBV30 with TRBJ1-2; possible D gene TRBD1, 6 bases. This CDR3 comprises 16 residues. Trimming shortened V by 1 base and J by 7 bases, and 22 bases separated the two germline ends. Per the germline V gene, CDR1 is GTSNPN and CDR2 is SVGIG (reference sequence). CDR3 sequence reads: CAWSGLGGQGVGGYTF. The CDR3 nucleotides read TGTGCCTGGAGTGGACTCGGGGGGCAGGGTGTGGGTGGCTACACCTTC. The whole variable domain, filled in from reference TRBV30 and TRBJ1-2, reads SQTIHQWPATLVQPVGSPLSLECTVEGTSNPNLYWYRQAAGRGLQLLFYSVGIGQISSEVPQNLSASRPQDRQFILSSKKLLLSDSGFYLCAWSGLGGQGVGGYTFGSGTRLTVV.

The chain links TRBV6-6 to TRBJ1-5; D perhaps matches TRBD1 (6 bases). Germline-derived CDR1 and CDR2 are MNHNY and SVGAGI (reference sequence). The V end lost 5 bases, the J end lost 6 bases, and 20 bases lay between the germline ends. The CDR3 is 16 residues long. In DNA, the CDR3 is TGTGCCAGCAGTATAGGGGGAGGGGGTAAGGGTCAGCCCCAGCATTTT. Protein: CASSIGGGGKGQPQHF.

The chain couples TRBV6-5 to TRBJ2-7, with TRBD1 identical over 10 bases. Germline loops: CDR1 MNHEY, CDR2 SVGAGI. Germline trimming cut 6 bases from V and 5 bases from J; bases unmatched to any gene: 10. The CDR3 is made up of 15 amino acids. CDR3 in amino acids: CASRASGTGVDEQYF. Written as DNA, the CDR3 is TGTGCCAGCAGGGCGTCCGGGACAGGGGTGGACGAGCAGTACTTC.

The rearrangement links TRBV9 to TRBJ2-2; D is possibly TRBD2 (6 bases). The germline CDR1 and CDR2 sequences are SGDLS and YYNGEE. V shed 4 bases and J shed 0 bases, with 13 bases lying between them. The CDR3 is made up of 16 amino acids. CDR3 region: CASSYGGGTNTGELFF. As DNA, the CDR3 is TGTGCCAGCAGCTATGGAGGCGGGACGAACACCGGGGAGCTGTTTTTT.

J is TRBJ1-5 and V is TRBV6-4, with 7 bases matching TRBD1. This CDR3 has 17 amino acids. V shed 2 bases and J 1 base; nucleotides not matched to a gene: 8. Germline lookup yields CDR1 MRHNA and CDR2 SNTAGT. This chain's CDR3 is CASSDERGLTSNQPQHF. CDR3 in DNA: TGTGCCAGCAGTGACGAAAGGGGGCTCACCAGCAATCAGCCCCAGCATTTT.